These 20 T cell receptor beta chains originate from one sample sequenced in a study of blood T cell repertoires in COVID-19. The table came from immunoSEQ multiplex PCR; TCRdb's copy has only in-frame clones and leaves some out. Here the sample spans around 380,000 clones, about 80% being singletons. Material for sequencing was peripheral blood. All receptors come from a human donor with acute or convalescent COVID-19. The donor label of this sample is uncertain.

The count of this clone is one. The chain employs TRBV30 and TRBJ1-5, with D maybe TRBD1 (5 bases). The ends were cut back, 5 bases at V and 1 base at J, with 9 bases in the middle. This CDR3 is built from 13 residues. Germline V gene lookup returns CDR1 GTSNPN and CDR2 SVGIG (reference sequence). DNA for the CDR3: TGTGCCTGGCAGGGAGGGAGCAATCAGCCCCAGCATTTT. Translating gives CAWQGGSNQPQHF.

The chain links TRBV7-8 to TRBJ2-7, with 13 nucleotides matching TRBD2. The CDR3 totals 15 residues. V was pared by 6 bases and J by 9 bases, with 11 bases of the junction left unmatched. Germline CDR1 is SGHVS and CDR2 is FQNEAQ. The CDR3 sequence is CASRTGTSGALGQYF. In DNA, the CDR3 is TGTGCCAGCAGAACCGGGACTAGCGGGGCCCTCGGGCAGTACTTC.

This chain connects TRBV19 to TRBJ1-1, with D possibly matching TRBD1 (6 bases). Germline loops: CDR1 LNHDA, CDR2 SQIVND (reference sequence). V was cut by 3 bases and J by 1 base, with 21 bases left in between. CDR3 length: 18 amino acids. The CDR3 region has the DNA TGTGCCAGTAGTATCCGCTGGAGCAGGGGAAGGGCGAACACTGAAGCTTTCTTT. It translates to CASSIRWSRGRANTEAFF.

This chain joins TRBV28 and TRBJ1-6; no clear D. Trimming shortened V by 4 bases and J by 10 bases, and 5 bases separated the two germline ends. The germline V gene has CDR1 MDHEN and CDR2 SYDVKM. CDR3 size: 11 residues. CDR3 DNA sequence: TGTGCCAGCAGTTCCATGTCACCCCTCCACTTT. Amino acids: CASSSMSPLHF.

This chain uses TRBV29-1 with TRBJ1-1, with 7 bases matching TRBD1. The V segment lost 7 bases and the J segment 4 bases; nucleotides outside the gene matches: 9. This CDR3 spans 13 amino acids. CDR1 and CDR2 (germline): SQVTM, ANQGSEA. The CDR3 region is CSGNRGRGTEAFF. For the CDR3, the DNA is TGCAGCGGGAACAGGGGTCGGGGCACTGAAGCTTTCTTT.

The rearrangement links TRBV27 to TRBJ1-1, with 9 bases identical to TRBD1. The CDR3 spans 13 residues. Germline-derived CDR1 and CDR2 are MNHEY and SMNVEV (reference sequence). V dropped 5 bases and J dropped 11; count of bases not matched to a gene: 9. DNA of the CDR3: TGTGCCAGCAGTCCCGGGACAGGGTATTCGGCTTTCTTT. It is translated as CASSPGTGYSAFF.

This CDR3 reads CASSTNGQPSGNTIYF. DNA for the CDR3: TGTGCCAGCAGCACTAACGGACAACCCTCTGGAAACACCATATATTTT. The chain employs TRBV21-1 and TRBJ1-3; the D segment call TRBD1 is taken from the table without a DNA check. TRBV21-1 is noted as a pseudogene. The CDR3 contains 16 residues.

The rearrangement joins TRBV21-1 to TRBJ1-2; TRBD1, as called in the table, went unchecked against the DNA. TRBV21-1 is described as a pseudogene. The CDR3 extends over 17 amino acids. This CDR3 reads CASSKSAQLPSNYGYTF. CDR3 nucleotide sequence: TGTGCCAGCAGCAAAAGTGCCCAGTTACCCTCTAACTATGGCTACACCTTC.

This chain links TRBV4-1 with TRBJ1-4, with 7 nucleotides matching TRBD1. The germline V gene has CDR1 MGHRA and CDR2 YSYEKL. V trimming: 2 bases; J trimming: 8 bases; junction bases outside the gene matches: 11. The CDR3 loop spans 16 amino acids. The CDR3 sequence: CASSQPVTGSREKLFF. Written as DNA, the CDR3 is TGCGCCAGCAGCCAACCGGTGACAGGGTCTAGGGAAAAACTGTTTTTT.

The chain is built from TRBV5-6 and TRBJ2-7; 10 bases are shared with TRBD2. In germline, CDR1 is SGHDT, CDR2 YYEEEE. The CDR3 covers 15 residues. V lost 2 bases to trimming and J lost 5 bases; unmatched junction nucleotides: 7. Here the CDR3 reads CASSFASGRVDEQYF. DNA of the CDR3: TGTGCCAGCAGCTTCGCCAGCGGGAGGGTGGACGAGCAGTACTTC.

The chain combines TRBV19 with TRBJ2-1; TRBD1 aligns across 8 bases. The V gene end was trimmed by 4 bases and the J gene end by 1 base; junction bases not matched to a gene: 6. The CDR3 has 16 amino acids. Germline-derived CDR1 and CDR2 are LNHDA and SQIVND (reference sequence). In nucleotides, the CDR3 is TGTGCCAGTAGTACGCCCCGACAGGGGTCCTACAATGAGCAGTTCTTC. This encodes CASSTPRQGSYNEQFF.

This chain joins TRBV28 and TRBJ2-2; D is possibly TRBD2 (6 bases). Trimming took off 2 bases at V and 7 bases at J, with 11 bases between the two ends. Germline V CDR1 and CDR2: MDHEN, SYDVKM. The CDR3 length is 14 residues. Here the CDR3 DNA reads TGTGCCAGCAGTTTACCACGGCGGGGCGGGGAGCTGTTTTTT. It specifies CASSLPRRGGELFF.

The chain employs TRBV4-1 and TRBJ1-5; D is uncertain. V was trimmed by 0 bases and J by 6 bases, leaving 15 bases between them. The CDR3 length is 16 residues. Germline assignment: CDR1 MGHRA and CDR2 YSYEKL. The CDR3 spells CASSQEPGGFGQPQHF. The DNA of the CDR3 is TGCGCCAGCAGCCAAGAGCCCGGAGGGTTTGGTCAGCCCCAGCATTTT.

The chain has TRBV28 and TRBJ2-5; 8 bases are shared with TRBD1. Germline V gene lookup returns CDR1 MDHEN and CDR2 SYDVKM. This CDR3 is built from 14 residues. V shed 6 bases, J shed 5 bases, and the junction held 8 bases outside the gene matches. CDR3 in amino acids: CASSHRDRWETQYF. The CDR3 nucleotides are TGTGCCAGCAGCCACCGGGACAGGTGGGAGACCCAGTACTTC.

The V gene is TRBV19, the J gene TRBJ1-1, with D hard to call. Germline loops: CDR1 LNHDA, CDR2 SQIVND (reference sequence). This CDR3 spans 14 amino acids. Trimming pared 5 bases from V and 1 base from J, leaving 11 bases between. CDR3 sequence reads: CASSRGSPNTEAFF. The CDR3, as DNA: TGTGCCAGTAGTCGCGGCAGTCCGAACACTGAAGCTTTCTTT.

This rearrangement joins TRBV5-1 to TRBJ2-5; a weak D match, TRBD2 (5 bases). Trimming cost V 3 bases and J 5 bases, with 8 bases left between them. The CDR3 is 12 amino acids. Germline CDR1 is SGHRS and CDR2 is YFSETQ. CDR3 in DNA: TGCGCCAGCAGCTATTCGGGGGAGACCCAGTACTTC. It codes for CASSYSGETQYF.

The chain uses TRBV28 and TRBJ1-2; maybe TRBD1 (6 bases). The ends were cut back, 8 bases at V and 2 bases at J, with 15 bases in the middle. The CDR3 contains 14 residues. The germline CDR1 and CDR2 sequences are MDHEN and SYDVKM. This CDR3 reads CASGRTDPNYGYTF. Here the CDR3 DNA reads TGTGCCAGCGGTAGGACAGACCCCAACTATGGCTACACCTTC.

This chain uses TRBV19 with TRBJ1-1; TRBD1 is a possible D gene (6 bases). The V end lost 8 bases, the J end lost 1 base, and 23 bases lay between the germline ends. The germline gives CDR1 LNHDA, CDR2 SQIVND (reference sequence). CDR3 length: 17 amino acids. The CDR3 DNA reads TGTGCCAGTTCCCCTCGGGGGGCTCGTCGCAGGAACACTGAAGCTTTCTTT. Protein product: CASSPRGARRRNTEAFF.

The chain is built from TRBV27 and TRBJ2-3, with D maybe TRBD2 (5 bases). V lost 7 bases and J lost 0, with 17 bases in between. The length of the CDR3 is 16 residues. Germline V CDR1 and CDR2: MNHEY, SMNVEV (reference sequence). This CDR3 is CASTWFGGSSTDTQYF. CDR3 DNA sequence: TGTGCCAGCACGTGGTTTGGCGGGTCTAGCACAGATACGCAGTATTTT.

This clone occurred a few times. This rearrangement joins TRBV7-6 to TRBJ2-1, with 14 bases fitting TRBD2. CDR3 length: 18 residues. J lost 7 bases, V lost 0 bases, and 8 bases had no gene match. The V gene's germline CDR1 is SGHVS and CDR2 FNYEAQ. DNA for the CDR3: TGTGCCAGCAGCTTAGCGGGACTAGCGGGAGTTAGAAGGAATGAGCAGTTCTTC. The encoded protein is CASSLAGLAGVRRNEQFF.